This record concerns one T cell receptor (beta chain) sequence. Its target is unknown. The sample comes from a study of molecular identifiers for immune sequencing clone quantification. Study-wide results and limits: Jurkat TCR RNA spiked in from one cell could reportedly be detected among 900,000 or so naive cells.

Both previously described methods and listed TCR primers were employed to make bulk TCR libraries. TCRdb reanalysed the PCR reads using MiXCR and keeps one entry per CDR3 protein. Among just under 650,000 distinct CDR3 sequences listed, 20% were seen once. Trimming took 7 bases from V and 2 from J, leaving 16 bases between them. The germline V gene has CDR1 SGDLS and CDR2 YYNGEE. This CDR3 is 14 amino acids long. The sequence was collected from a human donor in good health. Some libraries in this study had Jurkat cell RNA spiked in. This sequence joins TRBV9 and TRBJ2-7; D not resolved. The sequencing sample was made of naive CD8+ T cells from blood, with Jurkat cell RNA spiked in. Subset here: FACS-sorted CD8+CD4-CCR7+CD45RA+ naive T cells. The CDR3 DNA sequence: TGTGCCAGCTCTCCCCCCGGCAGGCCCTACGAGCAGTACTTC. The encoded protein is CASSPPGRPYEQYF.